The T cell receptor (beta chain) described here comes from a study of identical twins (dated by TCRdb to 2015 to 2016). A note on the overall study: TCR alpha and beta repertoires from monozygotic twins, unrelated adults of various ages and cord blood were deep-sequenced to test whether fetal clonotypes persist. To rule out contamination, the twin experiments were replicated at different times with different library preparation protocols.

Results the study describes overall, beyond this receptor: In monozygotic twins, recombination models systematically underestimated out-of-frame TCR alpha sharing, but the models matched the sharing seen between unrelated individuals. Fewer insertions were carried by abundant cord blood beta clonotypes, a similar but weaker trend appeared in young adult naive repertoires, and no such trend appeared in memory repertoires. Because the same donors could not be followed over many years, the conclusions relied on cross-sectional statistical analysis. Compared with coincidental sharing between unrelated individuals, out-of-frame TCR alpha sequences shared between twins showed an excess of sequences with low generation probability. In beta out-of-frame sequences, excess twin sharing was weaker, because having fewer shared sequences lowered the signal-to-noise ratio. Invariant T cells such as MAIT and iNKT could partly confound zero-insertion analyses, although diverse VJ usage argued against such confounding for most clonotypes.

Library method: 5' RACE. The sample was run on an Illumina HiSeq 2000. A universal primer binding site was added through template switching, and the final cDNA carried a unique molecular identifier so that TCR cDNA molecules could be counted accurately. Specific primers in the conserved constant-segment region were used to synthesize first-strand cDNA for TCR alpha and beta chains. To control for contamination, every cDNA library was double barcoded, receiving both a SMART-Mk sample barcode and Illumina barcodes. TruSeq adapter sequences, together with Illumina sample barcodes, were added in two successive PCR steps. Sequencing of the TCR alpha and beta cDNA libraries was done on the Illumina HiSeq platform using custom primers. In the original analysis: MiGEC processed the raw reads to extract unique molecular identifiers, while MiXCR was used to determine the CDR3 positions. Recombination models were inferred per individual with the repgenHMM and IGoR tools using an EM algorithm. Shared clonotype analysis was performed with the tcR package in R, normalizing sharing by the product of cloneset sizes. Out-of-frame nonproductive sequences were analyzed to study raw recombination free of thymic and clonal selection effects. Starting from the raw public reads, TCRdb applied fastp trimming at Q25, assembled clones with MiXCR and retained in-frame beta chains. Entries that share a CDR3 protein sequence are merged under the most common genes and DNA. These V and J calls are TCRdb output, not the study's own analysis. Counted in this sample were over 200,000 distinct CDR3 sequences; less than 9.5% of them appeared once. 4.5% to 5.5% of the sample comes from the top ten.

The V and J ends are trimmed by 1 base and 8 bases, leaving 13 bases between them. CDR1 and CDR2, looked up from the germline V gene, are SGHRS and YFSETQ. The CDR3 goes from the cysteine to the phenylalanine over 14 residues. Of the read, only the CDR3 DNA is kept; its 42 bases are in frame from base 1. Only healthy Caucasian donors were included. Miltenyi CD45RO+ enrichment and human naive T-cell isolation kits were used to isolate memory (CD45RO+) and naive T cells from PBMC. Many counts were recorded for this clonotype. Its target antigen remains unknown. One base away there is no much larger clone; base qualities are not given.

This TCR came from a woman aged 18-35 years in good health. This chain joins TRBV5-1 to TRBJ2-1; the D gene is unclear. Source material: memory (CD45RO+) T cells sorted from blood. The label giving this sample's cell subset or site can be read as: CD45RO+ enriched T cells. CDR3 sequence: CASSLSFKGDEQFF. Here is the DNA: TGCGCCAGCAGCTTGTCTTTTAAGGGTGATGAGCAGTTCTTC.